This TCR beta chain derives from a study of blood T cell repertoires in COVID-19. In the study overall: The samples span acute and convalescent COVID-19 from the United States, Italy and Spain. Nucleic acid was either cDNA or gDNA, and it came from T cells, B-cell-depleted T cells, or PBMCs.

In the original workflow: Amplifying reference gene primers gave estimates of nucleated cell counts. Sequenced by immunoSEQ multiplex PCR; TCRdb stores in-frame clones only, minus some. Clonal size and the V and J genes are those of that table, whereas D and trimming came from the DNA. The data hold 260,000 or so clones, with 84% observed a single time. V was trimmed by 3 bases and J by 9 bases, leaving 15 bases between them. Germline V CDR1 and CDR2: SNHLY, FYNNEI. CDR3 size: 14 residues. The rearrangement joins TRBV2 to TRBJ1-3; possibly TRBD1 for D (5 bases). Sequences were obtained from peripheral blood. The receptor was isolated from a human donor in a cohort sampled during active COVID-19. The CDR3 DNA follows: TGTGCCAGCAGTGAGGGGCCCGTCGGCGGCACCATATATTTT. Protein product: CASSEGPVGGTIYF.